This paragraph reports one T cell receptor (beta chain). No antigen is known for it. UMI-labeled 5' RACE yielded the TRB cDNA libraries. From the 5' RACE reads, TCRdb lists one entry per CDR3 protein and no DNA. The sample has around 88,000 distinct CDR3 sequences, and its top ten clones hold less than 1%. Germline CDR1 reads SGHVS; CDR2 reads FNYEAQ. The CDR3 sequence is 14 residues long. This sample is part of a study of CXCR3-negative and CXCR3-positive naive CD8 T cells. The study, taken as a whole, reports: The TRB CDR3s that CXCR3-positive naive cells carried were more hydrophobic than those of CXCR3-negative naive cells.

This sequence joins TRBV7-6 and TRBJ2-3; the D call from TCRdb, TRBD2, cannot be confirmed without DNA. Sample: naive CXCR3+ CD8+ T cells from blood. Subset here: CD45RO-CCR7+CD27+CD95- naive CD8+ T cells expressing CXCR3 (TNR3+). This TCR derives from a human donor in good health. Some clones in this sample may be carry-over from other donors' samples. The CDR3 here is CASTNGGRADTQYF.